The subject of this entry is one T cell receptor beta chain. This record belongs to a study of blood T cell repertoires in COVID-19. Study as a whole: The origin of the acute and convalescent COVID-19 samples was the United States, Italy and Spain.

V was pared by 0 bases and J by 6 bases, with 12 bases between. The length of the CDR3 is 14 residues. Germline CDR1 is SGHNT and CDR2 is YYREEE (reference sequence). In the authors' workflow: It was from reference gene primer amplification that nucleated cell counts were estimated. Generated by immunoSEQ multiplex PCR, the TCRdb table keeps only in-frame clones and is missing some. The DNA gave D and trimming, while V, J and clone size come from that table. In the table there are fewer than 450,000 clones, 88% of which are singletons. Sequenced material: PBMCs or T cells enriched from blood (not recorded which). The receptor was derived from a woman aged 18-35 years who had recovered from COVID-19. The genes are TRBV5-4 and TRBJ1-1; D is perhaps TRBD1 (6 bases). The CDR3 here is CASSLEGGIAEAFF. The CDR3 nucleotides are TGTGCCAGCAGCTTGGAAGGGGGTATCGCTGAAGCTTTCTTT. The full variable domain, in which reference TRBV5-4 and TRBJ1-1 provide the parts outside the CDR3, is ETGVTQSPTHLIKTRGQQVTLRCSSQSGHNTVSWYQQALGQGPQFIFQYYREEENGRGNFPPRFSGLQFPNYSSELNVNALELDDSALYLCASSLEGGIAEAFFGQGTRLTVV.